The source of this T cell receptor (beta chain) is a study of blood T cell repertoires in COVID-19. Study summary: Samples of COVID-19 (acute and convalescent) were obtained from the United States, Italy and Spain. Nucleic acid was either cDNA or gDNA, and it came from T cells, B-cell-depleted T cells, or PBMCs.

Per the original methods: Amplifying reference gene primers gave estimates of nucleated cell counts. TCRdb's table, derived via immunoSEQ multiplex PCR, lists solely in-frame clones and lacks some. V and J calls and clone size come straight from that table; D and trimming were deduced from the DNA. The sample contains about 55,000 clones, roughly 90% of which appear only once. The CDR3 length is 12 residues. CDR1 and CDR2 from the germline V gene are LGHDT and YNNKEL (reference sequence). The V end was cut by 4 bases, the J end by 7 bases, with 7 bases between. This sequence joins TRBV3-1 (or the pseudogene TRBV3-2) and TRBJ1-4, with a tentative D call TRBD1 (6 bases). This TCR came from an elderly man with acute or convalescent COVID-19. The sequenced material came from peripheral blood. CDR3 sequence (DNA): TGTGCCAGCAGCCGGACAGTTGAAAAACTGTTTTTT. Amino acid sequence: CASSRTVEKLFF.